This record looks at one TCR beta chain sequence and its context. Its specificity is unknown. The study ran its PCR with 60 Vbeta and 13 Jbeta primers. TCRdb's copy holds only in-frame clones and misses some; the assay was immunoSEQ multiplex PCR. The sample shows 95,000 to 110,000 clones, around 80% of them seen only once. This sample is drawn from a study of cytomegalovirus exposure and HLA in healthy donors. Study at large: Earlier findings included some 120 million unique TCR beta sequences obtained from about 179 million T cells.

Study-level findings and limits: Accurate HLA-A and HLA-B prediction from TCR beta sequences was reported for most subjects.

Trimming pared 10 bases from V and 9 bases from J, leaving 12 bases between. This CDR3 contains 11 residues. CDR1 is MRHNA and CDR2 is SNTAGT in the germline V gene. Input material: PBMCs. The receptor comes from a woman aged 40 to 50 in good health and CMV-seronegative. This chain uses TRBV6-4 with TRBJ2-2; a weak D match, TRBD2 (5 bases). The CDR3 region is CATSSGRELFF. The CDR3 DNA is TGTGCCACATCCTCGGGGAGGGAGCTGTTTTTT.